Each of the 6 T cell receptor beta chains below was sequenced from the same sample in a study of blood T cell repertoires in COVID-19. Generated by immunoSEQ multiplex PCR, the TCRdb table keeps only in-frame clones and is missing some. The sample records 250,000 or so clones, about 87% being singletons. Sequenced: PBMCs or T cells enriched from blood (not recorded which). These TCRs come from a woman under 40 who had been exposed to COVID-19.

The table lists this clone with a count of one. The V call is TRBV5-5, the J call TRBJ1-3; no clear D. The CDR3 contains 16 residues. Per germline, CDR1 SGHKS and CDR2 YYEKEE (reference sequence). Trimming took off 5 bases at V and 0 bases at J, with 15 bases between the two ends. CDR3 protein: CASSLTVIPSGNTIYF. CDR3 nucleotide sequence: TGTGCCAGCAGTTTGACTGTCATCCCCTCTGGAAACACCATATATTTT.

Of note for this clone: The same CDR3 arises from other DNA sequences in this sample as well. The J gene is TRBJ1-5, the V gene TRBV19, with D unresolved. The V and J ends lost 1 base and 1 base respectively, with 5 bases between them. The germline V gene encodes CDR1 LNHDA and CDR2 SQIVND (reference sequence). This CDR3 comprises 14 residues. The CDR3 bases are TGTGCCAGTAGTATAGGGGCCAGCAATCAGCCCCAGCATTTT. Translating gives CASSIGASNQPQHF. The full variable domain, completed using reference TRBV19 and TRBJ1-5, is DGGITQSPKYLFRKEGQNVTLSCEQNLNHDAMYWYRQDPGQGLRLIYYSQIVNDFQKGDIAEGYSVSREKKESFPLTVTSAQKNPTAFYLCASSIGASNQPQHFGDGTRLSIL.

Worth noting for this clone: One end of the junction does not line up with germline, which may come from a read error. The chain has TRBV5-1 and TRBJ2-1; perhaps D is TRBD1 or TRBD2 (6 bases each). This CDR3 comprises 14 residues. CDR1 is SGHRS and CDR2 is YFSETQ in the germline V gene. The CDR3 sequence: CASSLEGAYNEQFF. CDR3 nucleotides: TGCGCCAGCAGTTTGGAGGGGGCCTACAATGAGCAGTTCTTC.

The V and J genes are TRBV19 and TRBJ2-1, with TRBD1 matching over 8 bases. Germline CDR1 and CDR2: LNHDA and SQIVND (reference sequence). The CDR3 runs to 19 residues. The V gene end was trimmed by 2 bases and the J gene end by 4 bases; junction bases not matched to a gene: 16. CDR3 residues: CASSIFEGTGYIPYNEQFF. CDR3 coding DNA: TGTGCCAGTAGTATATTTGAAGGGACAGGCTACATACCTTACAATGAGCAGTTCTTC.

This chain connects TRBV3-1 (or the pseudogene TRBV3-2) to TRBJ1-4; D not resolved. Germline values: CDR1 LGHDT, CDR2 YNNKEL (reference sequence). The length of the CDR3 is 13 residues. The V gene lost 4 bases and the J gene lost 10 bases, with 13 bases spanning the gap. The CDR3 spells CASSPSGQAKLFF. CDR3 DNA sequence: TGTGCCAGCAGCCCCAGCGGGCAGGCAAAACTGTTTTTT.

The chain employs TRBV19 and TRBJ1-5; weak D call: TRBD1 (6 bases). The length of the CDR3 is 17 residues. Germline CDR1 is LNHDA and CDR2 is SQIVND (reference sequence). Trimming pared 6 bases from V and 4 bases from J, leaving 22 bases between. CDR3 DNA: TGTGCCAGTAGAGGGGACATCAGGGAGCGCCCAAATCAGCCCCAGCATTTT. Translated, it gives CASRGDIRERPNQPQHF.